The clone carrying this TCR beta chain was picked up many times. The CDR3 spans 14 residues. The ends were cut back, 0 bases at V and 8 bases at J, with 8 bases in the middle. Germline CDR1 is SGHTA and CDR2 is FQGNSA. The entry originates in a study of Graves' ophthalmopathy and Graves' hyperthyroidism. The study amplified TCR beta CDR3 regions using RNA transcripts. RT-PCR with HTBI primers came first, then second-round multiplex PCR. Each CDR3 protein is one row after TCRdb ran MiXCR on the multiplex PCR reads. The repertoire has more than 300,000 distinct CDR3 sequences, about 16% of them found once; the top ten carry around 6.6%.

The J gene is TRBJ1-6, the V gene TRBV7-2; D may be TRBD1 (5 bases). This TCR derives from a young woman with stable Graves' hyperthyroidism. The sequenced sample was peripheral blood. CDR3 DNA: TGTGCCAGCAGCTTAGCAGGGGCAGATTCACCCCTCCACTTT. It specifies CASSLAGADSPLHF.